A selection of T cell receptor beta chains follows, all from one sample in a study of cytotoxic CD8 clonotypes in ibrutinib-treated CLL. The data were produced by immunoSEQ multiplex PCR, yet TCRdb's version contains in-frame clones alone and is incomplete. Among fewer than 400,000 clones listed, over 60% were seen once. The specimen was PBMCs, collected after 36 months of ibrutinib treatment. The source is a human donor with chronic lymphocytic leukemia. Each CDR3 is given with its conserved first and last residue. Fields, in order: J gene, V gene, CDR3 length, D gene, clone size, CDR3 protein, CDR3 DNA. D genes are given only for firm matches. Size is stated for part of the rows, as once, few or many counts, or as a class when the clone is expanded.

j_call: TRBJ2-5
v_call: TRBV7-8
cdr3_length: 16
d_call: TRBD1
clone_size: .
cdr3_aa: CASSLNVGQGGETQYF
cdr3_nt: TGTGCCAGCAGCTTAAACGTCGGACAGGGGGGAGAGACCCAGTACTTC

j_call: TRBJ1-2
v_call: TRBV7-8
cdr3_length: 15
d_call: .
clone_size: .
cdr3_aa: CASSLVSGVAYGYTF
cdr3_nt: TGTGCCAGCAGCTTAGTCTCAGGGGTGGCGTATGGCTACACCTTC

j_call: TRBJ2-7
v_call: TRBV6-5
cdr3_length: 13
d_call: .
clone_size: .
cdr3_aa: CASIARQSYEQYF
cdr3_nt: TGTGCCAGCATCGCGAGACAGTCCTACGAGCAGTACTTC

j_call: TRBJ2-5
v_call: TRBV9
cdr3_length: 15
d_call: .
clone_size: .
cdr3_aa: CASTVVAEGQETQYF
cdr3_nt: TGTGCCAGCACCGTGGTGGCGGAGGGCCAAGAGACCCAGTACTTC

j_call: TRBJ1-2
v_call: TRBV6-5
cdr3_length: 16
d_call: TRBD1
clone_size: .
cdr3_aa: CASSYTGTGVFYGYTF
cdr3_nt: TGTGCCAGCAGTTACACCGGGACAGGGGTGTTCTATGGCTACACCTTC

j_call: TRBJ2-3
v_call: TRBV10-2
cdr3_length: 12
d_call: .
clone_size: few
cdr3_aa: CASSPTTDTQYF
cdr3_nt: TGCGCCAGCAGTCCTACCACAGATACGCAGTATTTT

j_call: TRBJ2-3
v_call: TRBV6-1
cdr3_length: 13
d_call: TRBD1
clone_size: few
cdr3_aa: CASSDQGADTQYF
cdr3_nt: TGTGCCAGCAGTGACCAGGGGGCTGATACGCAGTATTTT

j_call: TRBJ1-2
v_call: TRBV7-9
cdr3_length: 13
d_call: .
clone_size: .
cdr3_aa: CASSLSTVYGYTF
cdr3_nt: TGTGCCAGCAGCTTGTCGACAGTCTATGGCTACACCTTC

j_call: TRBJ1-5
v_call: TRBV27
cdr3_length: 15
d_call: .
clone_size: many
cdr3_aa: CASSFQGSGNQPQHF
cdr3_nt: TGTGCCAGCAGTTTCCAGGGATCGGGCAATCAGCCCCAGCATTTT

j_call: TRBJ2-3
v_call: TRBV11-2
cdr3_length: 14
d_call: .
clone_size: .
cdr3_aa: CASSLGGGMDTQYF
cdr3_nt: TGTGCCAGCAGCCTCGGCGGAGGAATGGATACGCAGTATTTT

j_call: TRBJ2-5
v_call: TRBV18
cdr3_length: 14
d_call: .
clone_size: .
cdr3_aa: CASSPRADKETQYF
cdr3_nt: TGTGCCAGCTCACCACGGGCGGATAAAGAGACCCAGTACTTC

j_call: TRBJ1-1
v_call: TRBV23-1
cdr3_length: 13
d_call: TRBD1
clone_size: .
cdr3_aa: CASSPQTGTEAFF
cdr3_nt: TGCGCCAGCAGTCCCCAGACAGGGACTGAAGCTTTCTTT

j_call: TRBJ2-7
v_call: TRBV10-2
cdr3_length: 14
d_call: .
clone_size: .
cdr3_aa: CASSNLGTSYEQYF
cdr3_nt: TGCGCCAGCAGCAATTTAGGTACTTCCTACGAGCAGTACTTC

j_call: TRBJ2-7
v_call: TRBV6-5
cdr3_length: 13
d_call: .
clone_size: .
cdr3_aa: CASSIKVPYEQYF
cdr3_nt: TGTGCCAGCAGTATTAAAGTCCCCTACGAGCAGTACTTC

j_call: TRBJ2-5
v_call: TRBV5-1
cdr3_length: 15
d_call: .
clone_size: .
cdr3_aa: CASSVLLGGQETQYF
cdr3_nt: TGCGCCAGCAGCGTCCTCCTAGGCGGACAAGAGACCCAGTACTTC

j_call: TRBJ2-3
v_call: TRBV10-3
cdr3_length: 14
d_call: TRBD2
clone_size: .
cdr3_aa: CAIRSGGSTDTQYF
cdr3_nt: TGTGCCATCAGGAGCGGGGGGAGCACAGATACGCAGTATTTT

j_call: TRBJ2-3
v_call: TRBV29-1
cdr3_length: 14
d_call: .
clone_size: .
cdr3_aa: CSVATAGDVDTQYF
cdr3_nt: TGCAGCGTTGCCACCGCCGGGGACGTGGATACGCAGTATTTT

j_call: TRBJ2-7
v_call: TRBV7-6
cdr3_length: 15
d_call: TRBD1
clone_size: .
cdr3_aa: CASSSNRGKPYEQYF
cdr3_nt: TGTGCCAGCAGCTCCAACAGGGGGAAACCCTACGAGCAGTACTTC

j_call: TRBJ2-7
v_call: TRBV5-1
cdr3_length: 13
d_call: .
clone_size: .
cdr3_aa: CASSLIHGREQYF
cdr3_nt: TGCGCCAGCAGCTTGATCCACGGGCGTGAGCAGTACTTC

j_call: TRBJ1-2
v_call: TRBV27
cdr3_length: 14
d_call: TRBD1
clone_size: .
cdr3_aa: CASSRQGAGYGYTF
cdr3_nt: TGTGCCAGCAGTCGACAGGGGGCGGGCTATGGCTACACCTTC

j_call: TRBJ2-2
v_call: TRBV11-3
cdr3_length: 19
d_call: TRBD1
clone_size: .
cdr3_aa: CASSLEGSFRDRNTGELFF
cdr3_nt: TGTGCCAGCAGCTTAGAGGGCTCATTCCGGGACAGAAACACCGGGGAGCTGTTTTTT

j_call: TRBJ2-1
v_call: TRBV29-1
cdr3_length: 12
d_call: .
clone_size: .
cdr3_aa: CSVEKERAEQFF
cdr3_nt: TGCAGCGTTGAAAAAGAGAGAGCGGAGCAGTTCTTC

j_call: TRBJ2-7
v_call: TRBV6-5
cdr3_length: 14
d_call: .
clone_size: .
cdr3_aa: CASSSSLASYEQYF
cdr3_nt: TGTGCCAGCAGCTCCTCTCTAGCGTCCTACGAGCAGTACTTC

j_call: TRBJ1-1
v_call: TRBV9
cdr3_length: 14
d_call: .
clone_size: .
cdr3_aa: CASSADGGVTEAFF
cdr3_nt: TGTGCCAGCAGCGCGGACGGCGGGGTCACTGAAGCTTTCTTT

j_call: TRBJ2-5
v_call: TRBV2
cdr3_length: 13
d_call: .
clone_size: few
cdr3_aa: CASSADLMETQYF
cdr3_nt: TGTGCCAGCAGTGCAGATTTGATGGAGACCCAGTACTTC

j_call: TRBJ2-6
v_call: TRBV27
cdr3_length: 19
d_call: TRBD2
clone_size: .
cdr3_aa: CASSPATLAGGPGANVLTF
cdr3_nt: TGTGCCAGCAGCCCTGCCACACTAGCGGGAGGCCCTGGGGCCAACGTCCTGACTTTC

j_call: TRBJ1-1
v_call: TRBV18
cdr3_length: 14
d_call: TRBD1
clone_size: few
cdr3_aa: CASSEDRVVAEAFF
cdr3_nt: TGTGCCAGCTCAGAGGACAGGGTTGTAGCTGAAGCTTTCTTT

j_call: TRBJ1-5
v_call: TRBV2
cdr3_length: 15
d_call: .
clone_size: .
cdr3_aa: CASSWILGGNQPQHF
cdr3_nt: TGTGCCAGCAGTTGGATCCTTGGCGGCAATCAGCCCCAGCATTTT

j_call: TRBJ2-7
v_call: TRBV4-1
cdr3_length: 16
d_call: .
clone_size: .
cdr3_aa: CASSQDELQDYYEQYF
cdr3_nt: TGCGCCAGCAGCCAAGACGAGTTGCAGGATTACTACGAGCAGTACTTC

j_call: TRBJ1-2
v_call: TRBV5-1
cdr3_length: 13
d_call: .
clone_size: .
cdr3_aa: CASSPRGLGGYTF
cdr3_nt: TGCGCCAGCAGCCCAAGGGGTCTCGGTGGCTACACCTTC

j_call: TRBJ1-2
v_call: TRBV27
cdr3_length: 16
d_call: .
clone_size: few
cdr3_aa: CASSLRAGRFFYGYTF
cdr3_nt: TGTGCCAGCAGTTTACGGGCCGGAAGGTTCTTCTATGGCTACACCTTC

j_call: TRBJ2-3
v_call: TRBV6-1
cdr3_length: 17
d_call: TRBD2
clone_size: .
cdr3_aa: CASSEVAGGLRTDTQYF
cdr3_nt: TGTGCCAGCAGTGAAGTAGCGGGGGGGCTTCGCACAGATACGCAGTATTTT

j_call: TRBJ2-1
v_call: TRBV5-1
cdr3_length: 15
d_call: .
clone_size: .
cdr3_aa: CASNPGVSSYNEQFF
cdr3_nt: TGCGCCAGCAACCCCGGGGTTAGCTCCTACAATGAGCAGTTCTTC

j_call: TRBJ2-3
v_call: TRBV28
cdr3_length: 11
d_call: .
clone_size: .
cdr3_aa: CASMSTDTQYF
cdr3_nt: TGTGCCAGCATGAGCACAGATACGCAGTATTTT

j_call: TRBJ2-3
v_call: TRBV15
cdr3_length: 19
d_call: TRBD2
clone_size: .
cdr3_aa: CATSSPGTLLAGGSDTQYF
cdr3_nt: TGTGCCACCAGCAGCCCCGGAACCCTACTAGCGGGGGGTTCAGATACGCAGTATTTT

j_call: TRBJ2-5
v_call: TRBV6-6
cdr3_length: 15
d_call: .
clone_size: .
cdr3_aa: CASRYPGRRQETQYF
cdr3_nt: TGTGCCAGCAGGTACCCGGGACGGAGACAAGAGACCCAGTACTTC

j_call: TRBJ2-1
v_call: TRBV4-3
cdr3_length: 16
d_call: TRBD2
clone_size: once
cdr3_aa: CASSPATSGTYNEQFF
cdr3_nt: TGCGCCAGCAGCCCCGCGACTAGCGGGACTTACAATGAGCAGTTCTTC

j_call: TRBJ2-7
v_call: TRBV27
cdr3_length: 13
d_call: TRBD2
clone_size: .
cdr3_aa: CASSRRGNHEQYF
cdr3_nt: TGTGCCAGCAGCCGGCGGGGGAACCACGAGCAGTACTTC

j_call: TRBJ2-1
v_call: TRBV7-3
cdr3_length: 14
d_call: .
clone_size: few
cdr3_aa: CASSSRGLTNEQFF
cdr3_nt: TGTGCCAGCAGCTCAAGGGGACTCACTAATGAGCAGTTCTTC

j_call: TRBJ1-1
v_call: TRBV5-5
cdr3_length: 15
d_call: .
clone_size: .
cdr3_aa: CASSPRRLWNTEAFF
cdr3_nt: TGTGCCAGCAGCCCCCGACGGCTCTGGAACACTGAAGCTTTCTTT

j_call: TRBJ2-3
v_call: TRBV5-6
cdr3_length: 15
d_call: TRBD2
clone_size: .
cdr3_aa: CASSSLAGRADTQYF
cdr3_nt: TGTGCCAGCAGCTCTTTAGCGGGGAGGGCAGATACGCAGTATTTT

j_call: TRBJ2-5
v_call: TRBV29-1
cdr3_length: 13
d_call: TRBD1
clone_size: .
cdr3_aa: CSVSQGVQETQYF
cdr3_nt: TGCAGCGTTTCACAGGGGGTCCAAGAGACCCAGTACTTC

j_call: TRBJ1-2
v_call: TRBV18
cdr3_length: 22
d_call: .
clone_size: .
cdr3_aa: CASSPLRSTTQGRDSGGNGYTF
cdr3_nt: TGTGCCAGCTCACCATTGAGGTCGACGACGCAGGGGAGGGACTCCGGGGGAAATGGCTACACCTTC

j_call: TRBJ2-3
v_call: TRBV10-1
cdr3_length: 17
d_call: TRBD2
clone_size: once
cdr3_aa: CASSASSPGLQTDTQYF
cdr3_nt: TGCGCCAGCAGTGCGTCTTCCCCGGGACTACAAACAGATACGCAGTATTTT

j_call: TRBJ1-2
v_call: TRBV19
cdr3_length: 13
d_call: TRBD1
clone_size: .
cdr3_aa: CASMDRGIYGYTF
cdr3_nt: TGTGCTAGTATGGACAGGGGCATCTATGGCTACACCTTC

j_call: TRBJ2-5
v_call: TRBV29-1
cdr3_length: 13
d_call: .
clone_size: .
cdr3_aa: CSVAGDENETQYF
cdr3_nt: TGCAGCGTCGCCGGGGACGAAAATGAGACCCAGTACTTC

j_call: TRBJ1-4
v_call: TRBV21-1
cdr3_length: 14
d_call: .
clone_size: once
cdr3_aa: CASSKATGVEKLFF
cdr3_nt: TGTGCCAGCAGCAAAGCTACAGGGGTTGAAAAACTGTTTTTT

j_call: TRBJ1-1
v_call: TRBV18
cdr3_length: 16
d_call: .
clone_size: few
cdr3_aa: CASSSGRGGRLGEAFF
cdr3_nt: TGTGCCAGCTCATCGGGTCGTGGGGGCCGCCTCGGTGAAGCTTTCTTT

j_call: TRBJ1-3
v_call: TRBV28
cdr3_length: 15
d_call: .
clone_size: .
cdr3_aa: CASRRWRGSGNTIYF
cdr3_nt: TGTGCCAGCCGCCGTTGGCGGGGCTCTGGAAACACCATATATTTT

j_call: TRBJ2-3
v_call: TRBV28
cdr3_length: 15
d_call: TRBD2
clone_size: once
cdr3_aa: CASSSLAGVPDTQYF
cdr3_nt: TGTGCCAGCAGTTCCCTAGCGGGAGTTCCCGATACGCAGTATTTT

j_call: TRBJ2-7
v_call: TRBV4-1
cdr3_length: 14
d_call: TRBD2
clone_size: .
cdr3_aa: CASSYLADSYEQYF
cdr3_nt: TGCGCCAGCAGCTACCTAGCGGACTCCTACGAGCAGTACTTC

j_call: TRBJ1-2
v_call: TRBV27
cdr3_length: 15
d_call: .
clone_size: few
cdr3_aa: CASSLTPSLNYGYTF
cdr3_nt: TGTGCCAGCAGTTTAACCCCATCACTTAACTATGGCTACACCTTC

j_call: TRBJ1-4
v_call: TRBV9
cdr3_length: 15
d_call: .
clone_size: .
cdr3_aa: CASSVADTPLGELFF
cdr3_nt: TGTGCCAGCAGCGTAGCTGACACCCCGCTGGGGGAACTGTTTTTT

j_call: TRBJ2-7
v_call: TRBV14
cdr3_length: 12
d_call: .
clone_size: .
cdr3_aa: CASSQVDYEQYF
cdr3_nt: TGTGCCAGCAGCCAAGTCGACTACGAGCAGTACTTC

j_call: TRBJ2-7
v_call: TRBV7-2
cdr3_length: 14
d_call: TRBD1
clone_size: .
cdr3_aa: CASSFDRGPGEQYF
cdr3_nt: TGTGCCAGCAGCTTTGACAGGGGCCCCGGGGAGCAGTACTTC

j_call: TRBJ1-1
v_call: TRBV5-1
cdr3_length: 16
d_call: .
clone_size: .
cdr3_aa: CASSPNGQIMNTEAFF
cdr3_nt: TGCGCCAGCAGCCCAAACGGACAGATCATGAACACTGAAGCTTTCTTT